Included here is one T cell receptor (beta chain) sequence, with context. Its target is not known. This record comes from a study of T cells after yellow fever vaccination. This CDR3 comprises 14 residues. V was cut by 0 bases and J by 6 bases, with 9 bases left in between. Germline V gene lookup returns CDR1 SGHAT and CDR2 FQNNGV. One entry per CDR3 protein, called by TCRdb with MiXCR from the 5' RACE reads. Here the sample spans about 330,000 distinct CDR3 sequences, roughly 8.3% being singletons. Study-wide results and caveats: Post-booster repertoires again held most primary-vaccination clones (approximately 96% CD4, roughly 89% CD8).

The chain is built from TRBV11-2 and TRBJ1-5; the D gene is possibly TRBD1 (5 bases). The source was PBMCs, collected roughly seven weeks after the first yellow fever vaccination. The receptor comes from a man aged 18 to 30 who received the YFV17D yellow fever vaccine. CDR3 nucleotides: TGTGCCAGCAGCTTAGAGGCAGGGTTTCAGCCCCAGCATTTT. It specifies CASSLEAGFQPQHF.